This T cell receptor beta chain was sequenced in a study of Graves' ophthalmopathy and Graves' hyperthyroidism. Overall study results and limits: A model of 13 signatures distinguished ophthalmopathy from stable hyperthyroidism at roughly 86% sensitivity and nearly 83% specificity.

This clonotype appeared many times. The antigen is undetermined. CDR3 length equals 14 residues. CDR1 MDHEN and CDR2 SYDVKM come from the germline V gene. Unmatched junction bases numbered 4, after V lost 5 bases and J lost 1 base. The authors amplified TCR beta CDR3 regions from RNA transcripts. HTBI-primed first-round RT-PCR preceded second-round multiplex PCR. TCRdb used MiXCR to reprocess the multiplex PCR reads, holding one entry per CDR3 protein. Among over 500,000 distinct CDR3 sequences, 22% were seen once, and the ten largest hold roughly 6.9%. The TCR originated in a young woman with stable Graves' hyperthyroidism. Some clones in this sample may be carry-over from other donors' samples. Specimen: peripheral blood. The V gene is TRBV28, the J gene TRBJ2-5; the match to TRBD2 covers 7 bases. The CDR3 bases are TGTGCCAGCAGTCGTCTAGCGGTCCAAGAGACCCAGTACTTC. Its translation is CASSRLAVQETQYF. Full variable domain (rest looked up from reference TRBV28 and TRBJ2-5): DVKVTQSSRYLVKRTGEKVFLECVQDMDHENMFWYRQDPGLGLRLIYFSYDVKMKEKGDIPEGYSVSREKKERFSLILESASTNQTSMYLCASSRLAVQETQYFGPGTRLLVL.